This T cell receptor (beta chain) was identified in a study of T cell responses to AZD1222 COVID-19 vaccine. Of note for this clone: Its antigen is unknown.

V lost 3 bases and J lost 0, with 8 bases in between. This CDR3 is built from 14 residues. The germline gives CDR1 SEHNR, CDR2 FQNEAQ (reference sequence). Profiling relied on immunoSEQ multiplex PCR, and the TCRdb table lists in-frame clones only, not all of them. The repertoire holds just under 95,000 clones, with roughly 91% as singletons. Study outcomes and limitations: Reportedly, nearly half of unique spike TCRs recognized epitopes outside B.1.351/B.1.1.7 mutations. None of the repertoires were sampled until the peak T cell response had passed. The donor cohort was predominantly white British with a female majority, and clonal diversity may have been underestimated. Among AZD1222 vaccinees, only 5 to 7 were seropositive at baseline.

V usage is TRBV7-9 and J usage is TRBJ2-5; D possibly matches TRBD1 or TRBD2 (5 bases each). This receptor was identified in an adult in good health. The sequencing here drew on peripheral blood, taken on day 0 of AZD1222 vaccination. CDR3 in DNA: TGTGCCAGCAGCTTGGGACGGTACCAAGAGACCCAGTACTTC. It translates to CASSLGRYQETQYF.